The next 7 T cell receptor beta chains were all read from a single sample in a study of cytomegalovirus exposure and HLA in healthy donors. PCR employed 60 Vbeta and 13 Jbeta primers. Some clones are missing from TCRdb's copy, which holds only in-frame ones; the method was immunoSEQ multiplex PCR. The sample records under 200,000 clones, over 70% being singletons. The source material was PBMCs. The origin of the receptors is a man in his forties or fifties in good health and CMV-seronegative.

This sequence joins TRBV7-9 and TRBJ1-6; weak D call: TRBD1 (6 bases). Germline V gene lookup returns CDR1 SEHNR and CDR2 FQNEAQ (reference sequence). Trimming cost V 8 bases and J 5 bases, with 16 bases left between them. This CDR3 comprises 15 residues. CDR3 sequence (DNA): TGTGCCAGCGCGCATGATGCAGGGGATAATTCACCCCTCCACTTT. Translation: CASAHDAGDNSPLHF.

CDR3 protein: CASSFVSGTGIYEQYF. DNA for the CDR3: TGTGCCAGCAGCTTTGTATCCGGGACAGGGATTTACGAGCAGTACTTC. J is TRBJ2-7 and V is TRBV5-4, with 9 bases aligning to TRBD1. The CDR3 covers 16 residues. V trimming: 2 bases; J trimming: 4 bases; junction bases outside the gene matches: 10. From germline, CDR1 is SGHNT and CDR2 YYREEE (reference sequence).

The rearrangement links TRBV7-2 to TRBJ2-3; 9 bases are a match to TRBD2. The CDR3 covers 15 residues. CDR1 SGHTA and CDR2 FQGNSA come from the germline V gene. J gave up 3 bases and V 5 bases, and 6 bases lay outside the gene matches. In DNA form, the CDR3 reads TGTGCCAGCAGCCCGACGGGACTAGCAACAGATACGCAGTATTTT. Residues: CASSPTGLATDTQYF.

This rearrangement joins TRBV4-1 to TRBJ1-2, with TRBD1 identical over 8 bases. Trimming cost V 4 bases and J 4 bases; bases outside gene matches: 8. CDR1 MGHRA and CDR2 YSYEKL come from the germline V gene. This CDR3 region has 15 residues. The CDR3 sequence is CASSPSQGVSYGYTF. The CDR3 DNA is TGCGCCAGCAGCCCGTCACAGGGGGTTAGCTATGGCTACACCTTC.

The chain combines TRBV6-5 with TRBJ2-7, with a possible D match to TRBD1 (6 bases). This CDR3 contains 14 residues. Germline CDR1 and CDR2: MNHEY and SVGAGI. The V gene lost 6 bases and the J gene lost 6 bases, with 18 bases spanning the gap. The CDR3 region is CASRPWAGVGEQYF. CDR3 bases: TGTGCCAGCAGGCCCTGGGCAGGGGTTGGCGAGCAGTACTTC.

The chain couples TRBV20-1 to TRBJ2-3, with D maybe TRBD2 (6 bases). Germline-derived CDR1 and CDR2 are DFQATT and SNEGSKA (reference sequence). Trimming removed 4 bases from V and 8 bases from J, with 10 bases in between. CDR3 length equals 11 residues. The CDR3: CSAKAGSTQYF. CDR3 nucleotides: TGCAGTGCTAAGGCGGGATCTACGCAGTATTTT.

The V gene is TRBV7-9, the J gene TRBJ2-7; 7 bases line up with TRBD1. V trimming: 2 bases; J trimming: 7 bases; junction bases outside the gene matches: 8. CDR1 and CDR2 (germline): SEHNR, FQNEAQ (reference sequence). The CDR3 spans 14 residues. The CDR3 sequence is CASSLLQTGYEQYF. The CDR3 region has the DNA TGTGCCAGCAGCTTACTGCAGACAGGGTATGAGCAGTACTTC.